Described below is a single TCR beta chain sequence and its context. This entry belongs to a study of patients and donors after allogeneic stem cell transplantation. Germline V gene data show CDR1 as DFQATT and CDR2 as SNEGSKA (reference sequence). The length of the CDR3 is 15 residues. Trimming took 5 bases from V and 2 from J, leaving 15 bases between them. TCRdb passed the RT-PCR reads through MiXCR, listing each CDR3 protein once. Of some 160,000 distinct CDR3 sequences listed, more than 20% are singletons. This TCR was recovered from a human donor who was either an allogeneic HSCT recipient or a stem cell or donor lymphocyte infusion donor (not recorded which). It is not recorded whose cells these are; they may come from a transplant donor. Specimen: blood, either unsorted or a sorted T cell fraction (not recorded which). The V gene is TRBV20-1, the J gene TRBJ1-4, with a possible D match to TRBD1 (5 bases). Here the CDR3 reads CSAEQEERTNEKLFF. As DNA, the CDR3 is TGCAGTGCTGAACAGGAGGAGAGGACTAATGAAAAACTGTTTTTT.